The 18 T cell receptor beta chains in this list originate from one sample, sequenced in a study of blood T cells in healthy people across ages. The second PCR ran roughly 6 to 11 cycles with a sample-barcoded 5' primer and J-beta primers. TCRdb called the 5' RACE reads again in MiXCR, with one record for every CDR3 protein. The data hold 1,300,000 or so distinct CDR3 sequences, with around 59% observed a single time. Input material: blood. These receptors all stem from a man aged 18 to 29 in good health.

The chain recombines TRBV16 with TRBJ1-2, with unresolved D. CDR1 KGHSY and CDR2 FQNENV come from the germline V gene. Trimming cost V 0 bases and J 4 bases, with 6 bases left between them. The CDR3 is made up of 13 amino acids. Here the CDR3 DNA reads TGTGCCAGCAGCCAATCGGGAGTCTATGGCTACACCTTC. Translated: CASSQSGVYGYTF.

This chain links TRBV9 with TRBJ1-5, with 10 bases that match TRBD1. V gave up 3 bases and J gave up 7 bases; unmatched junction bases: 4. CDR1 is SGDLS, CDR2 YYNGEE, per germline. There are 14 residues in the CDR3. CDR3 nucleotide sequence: TGTGCCAGCAGCGCGGACAGGGGGAGGCAGCCCCAGCATTTT. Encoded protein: CASSADRGRQPQHF.

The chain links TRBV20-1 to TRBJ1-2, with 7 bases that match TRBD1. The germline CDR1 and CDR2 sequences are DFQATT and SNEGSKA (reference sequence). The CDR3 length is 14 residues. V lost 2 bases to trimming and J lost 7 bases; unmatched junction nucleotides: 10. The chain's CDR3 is CSARTDRDDRGYTF. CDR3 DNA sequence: TGCAGTGCTAGAACCGACAGGGACGACCGTGGCTACACCTTC.

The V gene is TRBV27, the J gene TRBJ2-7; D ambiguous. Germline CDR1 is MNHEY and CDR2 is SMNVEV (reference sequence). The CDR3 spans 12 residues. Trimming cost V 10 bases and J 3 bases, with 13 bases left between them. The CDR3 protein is CATRTAHYEQYF. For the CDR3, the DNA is TGTGCCACCCGGACCGCGCACTACGAGCAGTACTTC.

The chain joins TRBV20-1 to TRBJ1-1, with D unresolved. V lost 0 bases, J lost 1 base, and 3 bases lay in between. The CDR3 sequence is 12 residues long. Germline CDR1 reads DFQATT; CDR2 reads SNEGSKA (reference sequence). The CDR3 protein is CSAREGNTEAFF. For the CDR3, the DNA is TGCAGTGCTAGAGAGGGGAACACTGAAGCTTTCTTT.

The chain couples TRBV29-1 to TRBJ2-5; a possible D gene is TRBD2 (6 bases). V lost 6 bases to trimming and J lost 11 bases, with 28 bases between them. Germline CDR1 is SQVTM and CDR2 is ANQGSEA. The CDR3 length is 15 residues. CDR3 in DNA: TGCAGCGTATCCGGGGGTGAGGGTCCTCCTAGTCGGCAGTACTTC. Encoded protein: CSVSGGEGPPSRQYF.

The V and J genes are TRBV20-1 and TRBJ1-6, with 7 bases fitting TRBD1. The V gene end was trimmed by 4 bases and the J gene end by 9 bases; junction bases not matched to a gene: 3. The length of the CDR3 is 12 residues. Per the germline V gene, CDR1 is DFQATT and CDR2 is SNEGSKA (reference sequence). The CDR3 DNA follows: TGCAGTGCTAAAGGGGGCGGTTCACCCCTCCACTTT. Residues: CSAKGGGSPLHF.

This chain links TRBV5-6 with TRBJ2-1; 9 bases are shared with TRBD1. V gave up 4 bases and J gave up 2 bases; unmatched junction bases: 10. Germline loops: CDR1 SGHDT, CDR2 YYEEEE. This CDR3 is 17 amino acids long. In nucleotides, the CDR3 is TGTGCCAGCAGCCGAGGGGACAGGGAACGTCCCTACAATGAGCAGTTCTTC. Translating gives CASSRGDRERPYNEQFF.

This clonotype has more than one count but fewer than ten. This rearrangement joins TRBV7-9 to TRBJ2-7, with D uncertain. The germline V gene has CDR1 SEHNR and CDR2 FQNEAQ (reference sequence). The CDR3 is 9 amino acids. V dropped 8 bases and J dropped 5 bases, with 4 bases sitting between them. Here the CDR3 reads CASGDEQYF. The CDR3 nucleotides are TGTGCCAGCGGCGACGAGCAGTACTTC.

The CDR3 is CAINTGGEDTQYF. The CDR3 bases are TGTGCCATCAACACGGGAGGGGAGGATACGCAGTATTTT. The J gene is TRBJ2-3, the V gene TRBV10-3; TRBD2 matches at 8 bases. The V segment lost 7 bases and the J segment 6 bases; nucleotides outside the gene matches: 6. Germline CDR1 ENHRY, CDR2 SYGVKD. CDR3 length equals 13 residues.

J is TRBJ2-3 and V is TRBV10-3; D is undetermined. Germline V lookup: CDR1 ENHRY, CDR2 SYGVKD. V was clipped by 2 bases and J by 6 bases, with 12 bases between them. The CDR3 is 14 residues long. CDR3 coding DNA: TGTGCCATCAGTGAGGGATTGGGCCCGGATACGCAGTATTTT. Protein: CAISEGLGPDTQYF.

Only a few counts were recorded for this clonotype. CDR3: CASSPRGGRSVYGYTF. CDR3 bases: TGTGCCAGCAGCCCAAGGGGGGGGCGGTCTGTCTATGGCTACACCTTC. V gene TRBV4-2 combines with J gene TRBJ1-2, with a possible D match to TRBD1 (6 bases). CDR1 and CDR2 from the germline V gene are LGHNA and YNFKEQ. The CDR3 runs to 16 residues. The ends were cut back, 4 bases at V and 4 bases at J, with 19 bases in the middle.

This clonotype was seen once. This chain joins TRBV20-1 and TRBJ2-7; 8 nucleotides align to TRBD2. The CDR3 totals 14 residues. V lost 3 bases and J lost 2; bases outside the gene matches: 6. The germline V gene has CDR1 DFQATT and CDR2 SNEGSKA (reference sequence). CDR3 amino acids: CSASPGLGAYEQYF. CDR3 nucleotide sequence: TGCAGTGCTAGTCCGGGACTAGGGGCCTACGAGCAGTACTTC.

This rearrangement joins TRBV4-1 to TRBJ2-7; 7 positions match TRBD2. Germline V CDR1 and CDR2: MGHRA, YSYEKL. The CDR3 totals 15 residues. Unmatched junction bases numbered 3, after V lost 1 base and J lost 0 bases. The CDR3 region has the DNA TGCGCCAGCAGCCAAGTGGGAGGGCTCTCCTACGAGCAGTACTTC. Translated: CASSQVGGLSYEQYF.

CDR3: CSASHGSSYEQYF. The CDR3 DNA reads TGCAGTGCTAGCCACGGATCCTCCTACGAGCAGTACTTC. The chain couples TRBV20-1 to TRBJ2-7; D remains unclear. With 3 bases removed from V and 0 bases from J, the gap between germline ends came to 9 bases. This CDR3 spans 13 amino acids. Germline CDR1 DFQATT, CDR2 SNEGSKA (reference sequence).

The CDR3 reads CSARWVAADTQYF. Here the CDR3 DNA reads TGCAGTGCTAGATGGGTAGCGGCGGATACGCAGTATTTT. J is TRBJ2-3 and V is TRBV20-1; perhaps TRBD2 as D (6 bases). V lost 2 bases to trimming and J lost 6 bases, with 12 bases between them. This CDR3 is 13 amino acids long. CDR1 and CDR2 from the germline V gene are DFQATT and SNEGSKA (reference sequence).

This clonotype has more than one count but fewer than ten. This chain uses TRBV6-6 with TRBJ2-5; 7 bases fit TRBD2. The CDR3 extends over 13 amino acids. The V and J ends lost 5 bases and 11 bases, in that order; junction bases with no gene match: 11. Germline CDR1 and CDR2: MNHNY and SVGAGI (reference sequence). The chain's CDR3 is CASSTGGGNEQYF. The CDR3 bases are TGTGCCAGCAGTACGGGGGGAGGGAATGAGCAGTACTTC.

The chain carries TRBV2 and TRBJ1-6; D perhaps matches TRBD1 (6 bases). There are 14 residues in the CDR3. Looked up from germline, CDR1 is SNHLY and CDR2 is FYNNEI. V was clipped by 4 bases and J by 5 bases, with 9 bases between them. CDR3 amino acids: CASSGGQNNSPLHF. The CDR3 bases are TGTGCCAGCAGTGGGGGGCAAAATAATTCACCCCTCCACTTT.